This TCR beta chain was recorded in a study of cytomegalovirus exposure and HLA in healthy donors. Overall study findings and caveats: TCR beta V- and J-gene trimming was later associated with a missense DCLRE1C variant. Most CMV-associated TCR beta chains were later found to appear HLA-restricted. Across HLA loci, a later analysis found differing TCR association rates, with DRB1 most and HLA-C fewest.

A multiplex PCR was run with 60 Vbeta primers and 13 Jbeta primers. Sequencing used immunoSEQ multiplex PCR; TCRdb keeps in-frame clones, though not all of them. The sample has about 230,000 clones; around four fifths are singletons. This clone has a handful of counts. What it binds is unknown. CDR1 LNHDA and CDR2 SQIVND come from the germline V gene (reference sequence). The V end was cut by 5 bases, the J end by 1 base, with 8 bases between. CDR3 size: 13 residues. V and J are TRBV19 and TRBJ1-2; no firm D call. This receptor was identified in a woman aged 55-75 years in good health and CMV-seropositive. The sample taken for sequencing was PBMCs. The CDR3: CASSLTFNYGYTF. CDR3 nucleotides: TGTGCCAGTAGTTTGACATTTAACTATGGCTACACCTTC.